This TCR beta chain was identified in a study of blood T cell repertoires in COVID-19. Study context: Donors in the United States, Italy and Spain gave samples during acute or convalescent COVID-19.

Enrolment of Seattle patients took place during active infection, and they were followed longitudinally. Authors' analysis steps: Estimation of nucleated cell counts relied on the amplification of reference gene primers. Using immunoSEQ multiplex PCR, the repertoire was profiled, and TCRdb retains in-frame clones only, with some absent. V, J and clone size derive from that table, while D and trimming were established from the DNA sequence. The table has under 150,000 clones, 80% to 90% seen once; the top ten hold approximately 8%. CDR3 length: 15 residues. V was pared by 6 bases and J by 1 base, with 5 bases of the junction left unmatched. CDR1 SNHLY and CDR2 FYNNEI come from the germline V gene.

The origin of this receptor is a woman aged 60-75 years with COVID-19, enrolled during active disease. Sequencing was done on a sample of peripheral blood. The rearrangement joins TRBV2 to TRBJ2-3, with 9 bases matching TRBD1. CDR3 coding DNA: TGTGCCAGCAGCGGACAGGGGATGGGCACAGATACGCAGTATTTT. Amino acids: CASSGQGMGTDTQYF.